This T cell receptor beta chain derives from a study of blood T cell repertoires in COVID-19. On the study more broadly: COVID-19 samples collected from the United States, Italy and Spain covered acute and convalescent phases. Sample material is recorded as cDNA or gDNA derived from T cells, B-cell-depleted T cells, or PBMCs.

Clones were sequenced by immunoSEQ multiplex PCR, and TCRdb holds only the in-frame ones, with some missing. The top ten clones hold 3.6% of a sample with roughly 280,000 clones, about 88% of them seen once. This CDR3 comprises 16 residues. V was pared by 0 bases and J by 9 bases, with 9 bases of the junction left unmatched. CDR1 and CDR2 from the germline V gene are WSHSY and SAAADI. The V call is TRBV10-2, the J call TRBJ2-1; 9 nucleotides match TRBD2. The receptor comes from a man aged 18 to 30 with active or convalescent COVID-19. Material for sequencing was peripheral blood. For the CDR3, the DNA is TGCGCCAGCAGTGAGTCCCCTAGCGGGGTACTCAGTGAGCAGTTCTTC. It encodes CASSESPSGVLSEQFF.